This is a list of T cell receptor beta chains from one sample in a study of PD-L1 blockade in urothelial cancer. The data were produced by immunoSEQ multiplex PCR, yet TCRdb's version contains in-frame clones alone and is incomplete. This table has nearly 45,000 clones, more than 75% appearing once. This specimen was PBMCs, taken around atezolizumab (anti-PD-L1) treatment. The receptors originated from a man aged 55 to 70 with urothelial cancer. CDR3s include the opening cysteine and the closing phenylalanine or tryptophan. A D gene is named only where the DNA matches it firmly. Size values are once, few and many counts, or a class for expanded clones, and some rows have none.

V	size	length	D	J	DNA	CDR3
TRBV6-5	-	15	-	TRBJ2-3	TGTGCCAGCAGAAAGATAGGAGGTTGGACAGATACGCAGTATTTT	CASRKIGGWTDTQYF
TRBV6-1	-	15	-	TRBJ2-4	TGTGCCAGCAGTGAAGACAGATCAGCCAAAAACATTCAGTACTTC	CASSEDRSAKNIQYF
TRBV30	-	12	-	TRBJ2-7	TGTGCCTGGAGTTCAGGTTCCTACGAGCAGTACTTC	CAWSSGSYEQYF
TRBV18	-	14	TRBD1	TRBJ2-5	TGTGCCAGCTCACTCAGACAGGGGGCAGAGACCCAGTACTTC	CASSLRQGAETQYF
TRBV4-2	-	15	TRBD1	TRBJ1-5	TGTGCCAGCAGCCAAGCGACAGGGCTGGATCAGCCCCAGCATTTT	CASSQATGLDQPQHF
TRBV5-1	-	14	-	TRBJ2-5	TGCGCCAGCAGGTTGGGCAGGGGGGAAGAGACCCAGTACTTC	CASRLGRGEETQYF
TRBV7-9	-	13	TRBD1	TRBJ2-5	TGTGCCAGCAGCTCCCAGGGGGATGGGACCCAGTACTTC	CASSSQGDGTQYF
TRBV21-1	once	19	-	TRBJ2-7	TGTGCCAGCAGCAAAGGGCGGAGGGACGGAGTTTCGGGTTCCTACGAGCAGTACTTC	CASSKGRRDGVSGSYEQYF
TRBV11-1	-	15	TRBD2	TRBJ2-6	TGTGCCAGCAGCCCCCGGGGGGCTGGGGCCAACGTCCTGACTTTC	CASSPRGAGANVLTF
TRBV29-1	-	13	-	TRBJ1-5	TGCAGCGTTGGAGGGGGTAGCAATCAGCCCCAGCATTTT	CSVGGGSNQPQHF
TRBV6-5	few	14	TRBD1	TRBJ1-5	TGTGCCAGCAGTTACGCAACAGGGGGTCAGCCCCAGCATTTT	CASSYATGGQPQHF
TRBV29-1	-	12	TRBD1	TRBJ1-4	TGCAGCGTGGGACAGGGGATAGGAAAACTGTTTTTT	CSVGQGIGKLFF
TRBV28	once	15	TRBD1	TRBJ1-1	TGTGCCAGCAGACCTGGGGACAGGGGGAACTCTGAAGCTTTCTTT	CASRPGDRGNSEAFF
TRBV7-2	-	14	-	TRBJ2-7	TGTGCCAGCAGCTTAGCAGGTGCGGGTTACGAGCAGTACTTC	CASSLAGAGYEQYF
TRBV5-4	-	13	-	TRBJ2-1	TGTGCCAGCAGCTTGGATCTAGGCAATGAGCAGTTCTTC	CASSLDLGNEQFF
TRBV7-9	-	13	-	TRBJ1-5	TGTGCCAGCAGCTCGACAGGCGATCAGCCCCAGCATTTT	CASSSTGDQPQHF
TRBV2	-	15	-	TRBJ2-7	TGTGCCAGCAGGAGGACAGAGGCTAAGAACTACGAGCAGTACTTC	CASRRTEAKNYEQYF
TRBV30	-	11	-	TRBJ1-4	TGTGCCTGGAGTGTCCGTGAAAAACTGTTTTTT	CAWSVREKLFF
TRBV10-3	few	13	-	TRBJ1-5	TGTGCCATCAGTGCCGCCGGGAATCAGCCCCAGCATTTT	CAISAAGNQPQHF
TRBV5-1	-	17	TRBD2	TRBJ2-5	TGCGCCAGCAGCTTGGGGACTAGCGGGGGGGCATCAGAGACCCAGTACTTC	CASSLGTSGGASETQYF
TRBV5-5	-	16	-	TRBJ1-3	TGTGCCAGCAGCAGGGACACTACGAGCTCTGGAAACACCATATATTTT	CASSRDTTSSGNTIYF
TRBV4-1	-	16	TRBD1	TRBJ1-6	TGCGCCAGCAGCCTCCAGGGGGATCCTTTTAATTCACCCCTCCACTTT	CASSLQGDPFNSPLHF
TRBV5-1	-	12	-	TRBJ2-5	TGCGCCAGCAGCTTGCTCGGGGAGACCCAGTACTTC	CASSLLGETQYF
TRBV6-5	-	14	-	TRBJ1-4	TGTGCCAGCAGATTTGGGGGGGCGGATGAAAAACTGTTTTTT	CASRFGGADEKLFF
TRBV6-1	-	14	-	TRBJ2-7	TGTGCCAGCAGTGATCGTGGGCTCTCCTACGAGCAGTACTTC	CASSDRGLSYEQYF
TRBV5-1	-	15	TRBD2	TRBJ2-2	TGCGCCAGCAGCGGACTAGCGGGAGACACCGGGGAGCTGTTTTTT	CASSGLAGDTGELFF
TRBV5-4	-	15	TRBD1	TRBJ2-3	TGTGCCAGCAGCTACCGACAGGGGGGGGCAGATACGCAGTATTTT	CASSYRQGGADTQYF
TRBV7-2	-	15	TRBD1	TRBJ2-7	TGTGCCAGCAGCTGGGGGGACAGGGGTGGGGCCGAGCAGTACTTC	CASSWGDRGGAEQYF
TRBV18	-	16	TRBD2	TRBJ2-1	TGTGCCAGCTCACCAGGACTAGCGGGAGAACGGAATGAGCAGTTCTTC	CASSPGLAGERNEQFF
TRBV2	-	15	-	TRBJ2-7	TGTGCCAGCAGCGGACCCGGAGGGGCACCCCTCGGGCAGTACTTC	CASSGPGGAPLGQYF
TRBV5-4	-	17	TRBD1	TRBJ1-2	TGTGCCAGCAGCTCACCGGGACAGGGGGCTTCGAGATATGGCTACACCTTC	CASSSPGQGASRYGYTF
TRBV7-2	-	14	TRBD2	TRBJ2-7	TGTGCCAGCAGGCCGGGGAGCGGGGGAGGCGAGCAGTACTTC	CASRPGSGGGEQYF
TRBV5-5	-	15	-	TRBJ2-4	TGTGCCAGCAGCTTGGGTTCCTCAGGTGGAAACATTCAGTACTTC	CASSLGSSGGNIQYF
TRBV28	-	19	-	TRBJ2-1	TGTGCCAGCCGTACCTGGCGGGGGCAACCACAGAGCTCCTACAATGAGCAGTTCTTC	CASRTWRGQPQSSYNEQFF
TRBV7-2	-	16	TRBD1	TRBJ1-6	TGTGCCAGCAGCCGGGACAGGGGTTCCTATAATTCACCCCTCCACTTT	CASSRDRGSYNSPLHF
TRBV18	-	13	-	TRBJ1-4	TGTGCCAGCTCACCAATCGCTAACGAAAAACTGTTTTTT	CASSPIANEKLFF
TRBV29-1	-	17	-	TRBJ2-7	TGCAGCGCCGAGTACCCCACGGGAATCATTCTTTTCTACGAGCAGTACTTC	CSAEYPTGIILFYEQYF
TRBV10-1	-	13	-	TRBJ1-4	TGCGCCAGCAGGAGCACGGCAGGGGAAAAACTGTTTTTT	CASRSTAGEKLFF
TRBV2	once	14	-	TRBJ1-1	TGTGCCAGCAGTAGTGACAGGAGGAACACTGAAGCTTTCTTT	CASSSDRRNTEAFF
TRBV5-1	few	13	TRBD1	TRBJ2-5	TGCGCCAGCGGGACAGGGGACCAAGAGACCCAGTACTTC	CASGTGDQETQYF
TRBV29-1	-	12	-	TRBJ1-2	TGCAGCGTTGGGGAGGAAGTGTCGGGCTACACCTTC	CSVGEEVSGYTF
TRBV7-9	few	13	-	TRBJ2-7	TGTGCCAGCAGACAGGGCGGCGGGGGCGAGCAGTACTTC	CASRQGGGGEQYF